Below, one T cell receptor beta chain is given with its context. Its antigen is still unknown. These data belong to a study of cytomegalovirus exposure and HLA in healthy donors. CDR3 size: 15 residues. V lost 4 bases, J lost 3 bases, and 15 bases lay in between. Germline V gene lookup returns CDR1 SGHDT and CDR2 YYEEEE. Study outcomes and limitations: Confirmation in vitro established that three CMV-associated chains were specific for CMV antigens. A later analysis appeared to link common viral pathogens to several of the most significant clusters.

PCR primers comprised 60 Vbeta and 13 Jbeta primers. Original data processing: Approximately 11 million of the 80 million or so unique TCR beta chains counted in a later analysis were shared. The data were produced by immunoSEQ multiplex PCR, yet TCRdb's version contains in-frame clones alone and is incomplete. Clone size and the V and J calls come from that table; the DNA yielded D and trimming. Of some 130,000 clones listed, approximately 82% were seen once; the top ten hold less than 2%. Material: PBMCs. The sequence was obtained from a man aged 35-49 years in good health and CMV-seronegative. V usage is TRBV5-6 and J usage is TRBJ2-3; TRBD1 might be the D (7 bases). The CDR3 DNA sequence: TGTGCCAGCAGCCTACTGACAGGGAGGACAGATACGCAGTATTTT. Encoded protein: CASSLLTGRTDTQYF.